Here is one T cell receptor beta chain with its context. Antigen unknown. Germline lookup yields CDR1 DFQATT and CDR2 SNEGSKA (reference sequence). V lost 8 bases to trimming and J lost 5 bases, with 18 bases between them. CDR3 length equals 13 residues. This specimen belongs to a study of T cells in Graves' hyperthyroidism and ophthalmopathy. Findings and caveats of the study: Ophthalmopathy onset followed model prediction by a median roughly six months. Ophthalmopathy stood apart from stable hyperthyroidism in a 13 V-J model.

TCR beta CDR3 regions were amplified from RNA transcripts. First-round RT-PCR with HTBI primers amplified the TCR CDR3 region. TCRdb used MiXCR to reprocess the multiplex PCR reads, holding one entry per CDR3 protein. Counted here are 550,000 to 600,000 distinct CDR3 sequences, about half occurring once; the ten biggest clones make up 15% to 20%. This sequence was found in an adult woman with Graves' disease, either hyperthyroidism or ophthalmopathy (not recorded which). Sequencing was performed on peripheral blood or thyroid tissue (not recorded which). The chain uses TRBV20-1 and TRBJ2-5; perhaps TRBD2 as D (5 bases). The DNA of the CDR3 is TGCAGTACCCGTTGGCAGCGGTGGGAGACCCAGTACTTC. It specifies CSTRWQRWETQYF.